The clone carrying this T cell receptor (beta chain) was counted at least ten times. As yet, its antigen is unknown. V gave up 4 bases and J gave up 5 bases, with 8 bases separating them. The germline CDR1 and CDR2 sequences are SQVTM and ANQGSEA. The CDR3 is 11 amino acids. The authors made TCR beta libraries by quantitative 5'-RACE with molecular barcodes. Each CDR3 protein is one row after TCRdb ran MiXCR on the 5' RACE reads. This table holds tens of thousands of distinct CDR3 sequences, 10% found once. This entry belongs to a study of CD8 T cells in ankylosing spondylitis. Regarding the study as a whole: Matched synovial fluid from ankylosing spondylitis patients was reported to be enriched for disease-linked clones. Disease-linked clones, CD8+, were relatively rare in peripheral blood. Earlier reports found some motif variants in synovial fluid and blood in reactive arthritis.

The TCR originated in a male donor with ankylosing spondylitis or in good health (not recorded which). The sequenced sample was blood, either unsorted or a sorted T cell fraction (not recorded which). The chain recombines TRBV29-1 with TRBJ2-5; tentatively, D is TRBD1 or TRBD2 (5 bases each). CDR3 residues: CSVVEGETQYF. The CDR3, as DNA: TGCAGCGTTGTAGAGGGGGAGACCCAGTACTTC.